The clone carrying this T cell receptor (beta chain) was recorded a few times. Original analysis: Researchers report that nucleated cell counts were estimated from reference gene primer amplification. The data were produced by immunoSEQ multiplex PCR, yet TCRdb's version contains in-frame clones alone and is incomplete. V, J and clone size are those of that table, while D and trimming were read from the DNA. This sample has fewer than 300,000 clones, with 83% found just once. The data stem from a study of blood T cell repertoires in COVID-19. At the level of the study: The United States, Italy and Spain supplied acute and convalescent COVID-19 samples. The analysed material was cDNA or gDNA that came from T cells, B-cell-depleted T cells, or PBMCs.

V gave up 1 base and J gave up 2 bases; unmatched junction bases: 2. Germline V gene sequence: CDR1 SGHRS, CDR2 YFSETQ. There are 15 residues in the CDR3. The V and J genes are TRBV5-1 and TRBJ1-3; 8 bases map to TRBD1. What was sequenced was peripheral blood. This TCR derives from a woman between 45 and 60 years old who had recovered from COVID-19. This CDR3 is CASSLPTGAGNTIYF. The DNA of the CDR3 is TGCGCCAGCAGCTTGCCGACAGGGGCTGGAAACACCATATATTTT.